The sequence of this T cell receptor beta chain was determined in a study of untreated major depressive disorder listed by TCRdb under 2018. For the study in its entirety: This cross-sectional case-control study compared T cell phenotype and TCR repertoire between antidepressant-free major depressive disorder patients and individually matched non-depressed controls. Overall study outcomes, separate from this receptor: For the sequencing comparisons, one-tailed planned tests were applied to only three Vbeta families that had been selected in advance. A comparatively small study sample was produced by the strict matching and exclusion criteria, and the generalizability of findings was thereby limited.

Every depressed patient was matched in pairs with a non-depressed control on sex, age, current smoking status and body mass index. All participants were of European descent. Controls had no current or lifetime mood disorder and scored 5 or less on the Quick Inventory of Depressive Symptoms-Self Report. All participants were excluded for major medical conditions, Axis I/II comorbidities, regular medication or illicit drug use, or drinking over 100 g alcohol weekly. From each participant, roughly 30 ml of peripheral blood was collected into EDTA tubes. CD4+ T cells were purified from thawed PBMCs by magnetic negative selection with the BD IMag Human CD4 T Lymphocyte Enrichment Set. The CD4+ enrichment method typically yielded around 94% purity as confirmed by flow cytometry. TCRbeta sequencing was performed on a subgroup of four or five case-control pairs selected blind to chemokine receptor expression and flow-cytometric repertoire skewing results. All blood samples were drawn in the morning at 8:00 a.m., and PBMCs were separated by Ficoll-Hypaque gradient centrifugation. PBMCs were gradually cooled to -80 degrees C for cryopreservation and then kept in liquid nitrogen until assay.

This clone is termed medium-sized (0.01 to 0.1%). There is no known antigen for this receptor. The sample holds no much larger clone one base away, and base qualities are not on file. The Qiagen DNeasy Blood and Tissue Kit was used to extract total genomic DNA from the purified CD4+ T cells. Using immunoSEQ immunosequencing protocols, the TCRbeta CDR3 region, as defined by IMGT, was amplified and sequenced. On the authors' methods: Preprocessing of raw sequence data for PCR and sequencing error correction was performed by the immunoSEQ service. After being loaded into the immunoSEQ Analyzer, the data underwent further analysis with VDJtools v1.0.7. Patient-control differences were tested with the paired Wilcoxon signed-rank test. The table was pulled from immuneACCESS by TCRdb, which kept in-frame rearrangements only. Such tables lose some clones; where checked, under half of the loss comes from unresolved V genes, and the rest has no known cause. That table furnishes V, J and clone size, whereas the DNA furnished D and trimming. The sample table shows approximately 20,000 clones, and 80% to 90% are seen once. The ten largest account for 4.5% to 6% of the sample.

This TCR was sampled from a woman in her twenties or thirties in good health. The sequenced sample consisted of CD4+ T cells from PBMCs.

In nucleotide form, the sequence is TGCGCCAGCAGCCAACATTACCGGACAGGGAATACTGAAGCTTTCTTT. Translated, this gives CASSQHYRTGNTEAFF. The rearranged chain carries TRBV4-3 and TRBJ1-1; the central 8 bases match TRBD1. The germline V gene encodes CDR1 LGHNA and CDR2 YSLEER. The germline V and J ends show losses of 2 bases and 5 bases respectively, and no gene match explains 10 bases of the junction. From cysteine to phenylalanine, the CDR3 is 16 amino acids long. Only CDR3 DNA remains: 48 bases, in frame from the first base.